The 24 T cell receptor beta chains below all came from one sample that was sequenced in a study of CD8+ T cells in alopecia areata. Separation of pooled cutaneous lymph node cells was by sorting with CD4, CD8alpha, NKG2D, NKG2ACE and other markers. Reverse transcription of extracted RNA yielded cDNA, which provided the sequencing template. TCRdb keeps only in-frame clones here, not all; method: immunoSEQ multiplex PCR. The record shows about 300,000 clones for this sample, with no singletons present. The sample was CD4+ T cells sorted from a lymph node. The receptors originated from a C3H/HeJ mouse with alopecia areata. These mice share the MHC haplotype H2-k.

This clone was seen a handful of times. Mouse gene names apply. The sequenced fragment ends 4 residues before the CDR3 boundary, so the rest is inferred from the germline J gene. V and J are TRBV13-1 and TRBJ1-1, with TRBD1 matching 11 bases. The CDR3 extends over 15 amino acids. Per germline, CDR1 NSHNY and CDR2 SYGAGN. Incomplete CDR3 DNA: TGTGCCAGCAGTGATGCAGGGACAGGGGGGGGA. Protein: CASSDAGTGGG. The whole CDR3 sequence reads CASSDAGTGGGEVFF.

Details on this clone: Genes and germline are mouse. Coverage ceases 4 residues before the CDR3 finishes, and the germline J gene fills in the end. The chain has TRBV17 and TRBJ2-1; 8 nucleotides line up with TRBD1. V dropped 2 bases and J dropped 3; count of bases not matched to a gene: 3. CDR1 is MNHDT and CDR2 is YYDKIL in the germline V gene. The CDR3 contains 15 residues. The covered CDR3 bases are TGTGCTAGCAGTAGAAAACAGGGGGTCTATGCT. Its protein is CASSRKQGVYA. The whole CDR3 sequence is CASSRKQGVYAEQFF.

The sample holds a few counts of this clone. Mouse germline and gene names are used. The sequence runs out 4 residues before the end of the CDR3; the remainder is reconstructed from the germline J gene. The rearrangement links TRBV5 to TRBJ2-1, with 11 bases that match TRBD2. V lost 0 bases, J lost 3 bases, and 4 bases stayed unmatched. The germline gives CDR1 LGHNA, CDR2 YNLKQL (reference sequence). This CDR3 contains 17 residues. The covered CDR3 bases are TGTGCCAGCAGCCAAGAACTGGGGGGGCGCGTCTATGCT. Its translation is CASSQELGGRVYA. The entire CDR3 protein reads CASSQELGGRVYAEQFF.

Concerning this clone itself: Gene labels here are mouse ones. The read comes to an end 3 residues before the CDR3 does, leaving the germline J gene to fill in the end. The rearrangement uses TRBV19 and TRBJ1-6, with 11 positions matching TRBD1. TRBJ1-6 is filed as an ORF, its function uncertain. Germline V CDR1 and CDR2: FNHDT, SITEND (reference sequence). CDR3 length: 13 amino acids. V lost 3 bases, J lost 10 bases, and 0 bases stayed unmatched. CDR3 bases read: TGTGCCAGCAGTAGGACAGGGGGCTCGCCC. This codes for CASSRTGGSP. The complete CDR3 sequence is CASSRTGGSPLYF.

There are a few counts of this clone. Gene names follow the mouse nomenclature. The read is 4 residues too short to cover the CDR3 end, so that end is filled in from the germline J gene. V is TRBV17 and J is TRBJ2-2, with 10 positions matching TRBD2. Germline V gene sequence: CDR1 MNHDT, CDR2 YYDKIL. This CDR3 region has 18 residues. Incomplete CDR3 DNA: TGTGCTAGCAGTAGAGATGTTCTGGGGGGGCGCTGGAACGGG. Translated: CASSRDVLGGRWNG. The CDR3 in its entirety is CASSRDVLGGRWNGQLYF.

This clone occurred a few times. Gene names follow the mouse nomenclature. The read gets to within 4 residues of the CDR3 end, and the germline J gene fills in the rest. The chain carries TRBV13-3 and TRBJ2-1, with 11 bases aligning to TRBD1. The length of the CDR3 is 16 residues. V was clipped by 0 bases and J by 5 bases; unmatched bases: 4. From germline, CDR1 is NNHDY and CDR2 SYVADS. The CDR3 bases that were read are TGTGCCAGCAGTGATGGGGACAGGGGGGGAGATGCT. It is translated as CASSDGDRGGDA. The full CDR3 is CASSDGDRGGDAEQFF.

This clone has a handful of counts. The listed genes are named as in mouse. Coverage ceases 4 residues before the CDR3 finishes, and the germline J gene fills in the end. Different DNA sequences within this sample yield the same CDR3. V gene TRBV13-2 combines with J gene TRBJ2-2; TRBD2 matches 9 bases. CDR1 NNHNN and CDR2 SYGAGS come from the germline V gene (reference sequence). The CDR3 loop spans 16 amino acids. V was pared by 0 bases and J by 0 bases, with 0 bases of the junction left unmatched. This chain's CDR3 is CASGDGLGANTGQLYF. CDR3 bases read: TGTGCCAGCGGTGATGGACTGGGGGCAAACACCGGG.

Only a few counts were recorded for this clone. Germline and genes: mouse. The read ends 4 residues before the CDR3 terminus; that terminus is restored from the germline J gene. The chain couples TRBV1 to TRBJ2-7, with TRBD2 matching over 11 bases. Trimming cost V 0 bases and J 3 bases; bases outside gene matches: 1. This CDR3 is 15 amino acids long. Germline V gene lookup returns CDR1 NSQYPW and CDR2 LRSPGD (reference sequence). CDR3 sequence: CTCSADGLGGYEQYF. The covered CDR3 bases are TGCACCTGCAGTGCAGATGGACTGGGGGGCTAT. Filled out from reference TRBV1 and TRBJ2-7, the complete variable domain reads VTLLEQNPRWRLVPRGQAVNLRCILKNSQYPWMSWYQQDLQKQLQWLFTLRSPGDKEVKSLPGADYLATRVTDTELRLQVANMSQGRTLYCTCSADGLGGYEQYFGPGTRLTVL.

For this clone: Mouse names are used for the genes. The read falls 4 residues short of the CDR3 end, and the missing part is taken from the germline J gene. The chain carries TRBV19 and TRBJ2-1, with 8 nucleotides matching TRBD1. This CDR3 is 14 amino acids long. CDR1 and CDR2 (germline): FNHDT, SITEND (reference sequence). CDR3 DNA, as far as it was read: TGTGCCAGCAGTATGAAGGACAGGGTGGCT. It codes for CASSMKDRVA. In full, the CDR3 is CASSMKDRVAEQFF.

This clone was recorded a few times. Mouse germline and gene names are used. The sequenced part of the CDR3 DNA is TGTGCCAGCAGCCCGGGACTGGGGCTTAACACCGGG. It specifies CASSPGLGLNTG. The full CDR3 protein reads CASSPGLGLNTGQLYF. This chain joins TRBV4 and TRBJ2-2; 10 positions agree with TRBD2. From the germline J gene comes the end of the CDR3, since the read stops 4 residues before it. The ends lost 5 bases at V and 2 bases at J; junction bases unmatched: 5. Germline values: CDR1 LGHDT, CDR2 YNNKQL (reference sequence). The length of the CDR3 is 16 residues. Variable domain in full (rest from reference TRBV4 and TRBJ2-2): ETAVFQTPNYHVTQVGNEVSFNCKQTLGHDTMYWYKQDSKKLLKIMFSYNNKQLIVNETVPRRFSPQSSDKAHLNLRIKSVEPEDSAVYLCASSPGLGLNTGQLYFGEGSKLTVL.

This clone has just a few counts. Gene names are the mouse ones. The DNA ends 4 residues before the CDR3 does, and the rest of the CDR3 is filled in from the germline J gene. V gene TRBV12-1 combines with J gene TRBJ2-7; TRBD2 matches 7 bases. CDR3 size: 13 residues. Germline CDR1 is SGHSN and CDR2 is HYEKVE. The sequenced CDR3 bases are TGTGCCAGCTCTCTCGGGGGGGGAAAT. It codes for CASSLGGGN. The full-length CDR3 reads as CASSLGGGNEQYF.

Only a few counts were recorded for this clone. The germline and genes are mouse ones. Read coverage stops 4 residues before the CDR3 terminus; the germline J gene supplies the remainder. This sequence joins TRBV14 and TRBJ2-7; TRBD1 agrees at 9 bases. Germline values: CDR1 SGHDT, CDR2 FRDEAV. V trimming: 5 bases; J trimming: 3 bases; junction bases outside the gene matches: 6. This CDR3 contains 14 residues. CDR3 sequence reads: CASSPGTGYYEQYF. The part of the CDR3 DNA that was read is TGTGCCAGCAGCCCCGGGACAGGGTACTAT. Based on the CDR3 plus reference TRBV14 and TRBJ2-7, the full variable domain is EAGVTQSPRYAVLQEGQAVSFWCDPISGHDTLYWYQQPRDQGPQLLVYFRDEAVIDNSQLPSDRFSAVRPKGTNSTLKIQSAKQGDTATYLCASSPGTGYYEQYFGPGTRLTVL.

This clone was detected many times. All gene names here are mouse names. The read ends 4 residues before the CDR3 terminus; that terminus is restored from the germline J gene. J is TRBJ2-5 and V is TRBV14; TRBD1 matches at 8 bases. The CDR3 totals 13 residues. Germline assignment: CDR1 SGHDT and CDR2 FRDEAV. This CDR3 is CASSPDRGDTQYF. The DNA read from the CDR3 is TGTGCCAGCAGCCCCGACAGGGGAGAC.

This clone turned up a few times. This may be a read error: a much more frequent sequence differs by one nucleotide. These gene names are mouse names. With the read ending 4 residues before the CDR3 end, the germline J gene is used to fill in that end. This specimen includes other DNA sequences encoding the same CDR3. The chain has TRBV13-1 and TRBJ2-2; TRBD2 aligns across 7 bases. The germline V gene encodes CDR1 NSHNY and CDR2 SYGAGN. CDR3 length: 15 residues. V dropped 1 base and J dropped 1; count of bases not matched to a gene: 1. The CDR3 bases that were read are TGTGCCAGCAGTGATCTGGGGGAAAACACCGGG. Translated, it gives CASSDLGENTG. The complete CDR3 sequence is CASSDLGENTGQLYF.

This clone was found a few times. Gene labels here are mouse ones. The chain's CDR3 is CASSIAQGSAETLYF. The DNA read from the CDR3 is TGTGCCAGCAGTATAGCTCAGGGGAGTGCAGAA. V gene TRBV19 combines with J gene TRBJ2-3; TRBD1 is a possible D gene (6 bases). The CDR3 goes on 4 residues after the read ends, and that part is filled in from the germline J gene. The V end was cut by 0 bases, the J end by 0 bases, with 8 bases between. In germline, CDR1 is FNHDT, CDR2 SITEND (reference sequence). The CDR3 length is 15 residues.

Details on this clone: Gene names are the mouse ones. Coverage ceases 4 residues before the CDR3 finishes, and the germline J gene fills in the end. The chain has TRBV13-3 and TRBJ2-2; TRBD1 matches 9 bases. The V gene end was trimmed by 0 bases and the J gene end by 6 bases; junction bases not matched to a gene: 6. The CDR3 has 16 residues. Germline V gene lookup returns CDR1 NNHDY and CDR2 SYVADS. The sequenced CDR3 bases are TGTGCCAGCAGTGATGCTAACAGGGGGCGTCCCGGG. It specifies CASSDANRGRPG. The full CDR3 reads CASSDANRGRPGQLYF.

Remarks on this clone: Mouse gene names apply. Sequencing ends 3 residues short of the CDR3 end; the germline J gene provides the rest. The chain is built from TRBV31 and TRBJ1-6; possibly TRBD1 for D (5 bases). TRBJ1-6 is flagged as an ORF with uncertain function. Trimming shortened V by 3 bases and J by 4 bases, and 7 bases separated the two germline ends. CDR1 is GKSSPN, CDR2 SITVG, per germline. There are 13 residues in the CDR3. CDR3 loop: CAWRGTYNSPLYF. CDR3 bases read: TGTGCCTGGAGAGGGACTTATAATTCGCCC.

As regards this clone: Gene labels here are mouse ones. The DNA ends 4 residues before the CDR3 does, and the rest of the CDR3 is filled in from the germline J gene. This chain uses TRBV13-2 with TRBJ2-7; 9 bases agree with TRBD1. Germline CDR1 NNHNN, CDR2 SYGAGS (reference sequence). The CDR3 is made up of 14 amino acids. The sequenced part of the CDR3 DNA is TGTGCCAGCGGTGATAGACAGGGGGGTTAT. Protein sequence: CASGDRQGGY. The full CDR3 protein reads CASGDRQGGYEQYF.

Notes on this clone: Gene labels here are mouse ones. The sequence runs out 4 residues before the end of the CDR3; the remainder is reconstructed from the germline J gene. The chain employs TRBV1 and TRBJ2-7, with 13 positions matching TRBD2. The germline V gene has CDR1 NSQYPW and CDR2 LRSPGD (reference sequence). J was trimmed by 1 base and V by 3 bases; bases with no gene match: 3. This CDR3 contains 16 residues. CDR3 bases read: TGCACCTGCAGTGCCCGGGACTGGGGGGGTTCCTAT. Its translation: CTCSARDWGGSY. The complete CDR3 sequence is CTCSARDWGGSYEQYF.

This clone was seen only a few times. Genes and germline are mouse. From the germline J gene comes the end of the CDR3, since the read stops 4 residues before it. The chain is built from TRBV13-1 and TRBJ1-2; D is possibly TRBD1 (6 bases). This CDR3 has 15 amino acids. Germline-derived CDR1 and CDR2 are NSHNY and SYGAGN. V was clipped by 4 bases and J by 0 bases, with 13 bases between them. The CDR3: CASSPGTLANSDYTF. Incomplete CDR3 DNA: TGTGCCAGCAGTCCCGGGACACTTGCAAACTCC.

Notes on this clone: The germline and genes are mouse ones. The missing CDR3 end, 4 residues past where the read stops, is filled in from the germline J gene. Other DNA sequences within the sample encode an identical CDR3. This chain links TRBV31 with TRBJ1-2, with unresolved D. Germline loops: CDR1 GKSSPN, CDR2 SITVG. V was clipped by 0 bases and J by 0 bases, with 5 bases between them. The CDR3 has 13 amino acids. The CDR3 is CAWSLRANSDYTF. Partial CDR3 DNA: TGTGCCTGGAGTCTGAGGGCAAACTCC. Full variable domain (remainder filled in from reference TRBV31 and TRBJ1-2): AQTIHQWPVAEIKAVGSPLSLGCTIKGKSSPNLYWYWQATGGTLQQLFYSITVGQVESVVQLNLSASRPKDDQFILSTEKLLLSHSGFYLCAWSLRANSDYTFGSGTRLLVI.

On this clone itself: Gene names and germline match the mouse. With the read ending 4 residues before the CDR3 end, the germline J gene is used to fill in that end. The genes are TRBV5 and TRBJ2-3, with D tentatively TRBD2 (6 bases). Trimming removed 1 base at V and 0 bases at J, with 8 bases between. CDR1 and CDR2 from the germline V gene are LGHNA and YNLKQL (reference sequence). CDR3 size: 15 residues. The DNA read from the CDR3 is TGTGCCAGCAGCCAAGGGGGGGTTAGTGCAGAA. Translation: CASSQGGVSAE. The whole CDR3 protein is CASSQGGVSAETLYF.

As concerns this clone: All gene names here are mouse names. Incomplete CDR3 DNA: TGTGCCTGGAGTCTATGGGGGGGCGCGACAGAA. Protein sequence: CAWSLWGGATE. The CDR3, in full, reads CAWSLWGGATETLYF. The chain uses TRBV31 and TRBJ2-3; TRBD2 aligns across 9 bases. The sequenced fragment ends 4 residues before the CDR3 boundary, so the rest is inferred from the germline J gene. Trimming took 0 bases from V and 4 from J; bases not matched to a gene: 5. Germline V CDR1 and CDR2: GKSSPN, SITVG. The CDR3 is 15 residues long.

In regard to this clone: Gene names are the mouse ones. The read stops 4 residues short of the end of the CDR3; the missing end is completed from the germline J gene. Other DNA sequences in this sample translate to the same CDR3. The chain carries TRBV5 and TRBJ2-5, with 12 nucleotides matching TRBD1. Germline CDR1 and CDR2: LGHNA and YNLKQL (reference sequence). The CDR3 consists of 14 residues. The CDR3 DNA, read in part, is TGTGCCAGCAGCCCGGGACAGGGGGCAGAC. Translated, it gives CASSPGQGAD. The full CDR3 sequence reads CASSPGQGADTQYF.